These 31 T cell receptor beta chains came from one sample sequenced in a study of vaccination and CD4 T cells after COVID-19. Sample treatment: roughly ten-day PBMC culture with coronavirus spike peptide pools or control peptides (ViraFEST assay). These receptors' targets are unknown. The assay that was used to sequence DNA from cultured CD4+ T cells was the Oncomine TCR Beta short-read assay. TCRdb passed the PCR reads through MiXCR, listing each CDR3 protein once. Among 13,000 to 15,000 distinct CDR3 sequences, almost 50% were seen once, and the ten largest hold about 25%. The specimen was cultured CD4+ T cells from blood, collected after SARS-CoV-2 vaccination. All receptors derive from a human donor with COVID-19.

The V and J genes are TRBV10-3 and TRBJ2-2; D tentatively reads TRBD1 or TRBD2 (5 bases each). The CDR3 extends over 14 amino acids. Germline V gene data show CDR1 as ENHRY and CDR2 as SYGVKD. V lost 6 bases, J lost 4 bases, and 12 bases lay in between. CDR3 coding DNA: TGTGCCATCAGGGTTATTGGGGGCACCGGGGAGCTGTTTTTT. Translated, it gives CAIRVIGGTGELFF.

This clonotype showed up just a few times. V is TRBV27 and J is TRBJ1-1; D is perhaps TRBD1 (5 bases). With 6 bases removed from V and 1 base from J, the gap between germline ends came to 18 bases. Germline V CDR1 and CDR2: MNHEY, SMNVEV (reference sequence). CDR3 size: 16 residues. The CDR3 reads CASSRDWAQGNTEAFF. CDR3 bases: TGTGCCAGCAGCCGGGACTGGGCCCAGGGGAACACTGAAGCTTTCTTT.

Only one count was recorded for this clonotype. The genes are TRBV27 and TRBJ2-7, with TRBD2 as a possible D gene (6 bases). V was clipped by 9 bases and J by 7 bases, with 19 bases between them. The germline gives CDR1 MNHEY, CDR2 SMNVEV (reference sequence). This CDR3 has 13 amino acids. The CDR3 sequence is CASMGGRALEQYF. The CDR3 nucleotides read TGTGCCAGTATGGGAGGCAGGGCCTTGGAGCAGTACTTC.

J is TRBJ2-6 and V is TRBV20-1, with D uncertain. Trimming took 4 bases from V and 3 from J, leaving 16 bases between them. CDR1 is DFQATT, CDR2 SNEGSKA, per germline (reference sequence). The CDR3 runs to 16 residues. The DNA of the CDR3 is TGCAGTGCTATCCCCAGCCTTTGGGTTGGGGCCAACGTCCTGACTTTC. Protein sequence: CSAIPSLWVGANVLTF.

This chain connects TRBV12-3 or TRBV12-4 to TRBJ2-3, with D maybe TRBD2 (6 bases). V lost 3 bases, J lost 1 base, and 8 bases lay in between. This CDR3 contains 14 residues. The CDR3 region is CASSLGGRTDTQYF. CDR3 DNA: TGTGCCAGCAGTTTGGGGGGACGCACAGATACGCAGTATTTT.

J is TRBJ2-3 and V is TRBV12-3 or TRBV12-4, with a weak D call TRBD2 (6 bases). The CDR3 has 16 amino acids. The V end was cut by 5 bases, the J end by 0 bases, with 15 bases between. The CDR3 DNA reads TGTGCCAGCAGTACCGGGACTCGCCATAGCACAGATACGCAGTATTTT. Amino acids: CASSTGTRHSTDTQYF.

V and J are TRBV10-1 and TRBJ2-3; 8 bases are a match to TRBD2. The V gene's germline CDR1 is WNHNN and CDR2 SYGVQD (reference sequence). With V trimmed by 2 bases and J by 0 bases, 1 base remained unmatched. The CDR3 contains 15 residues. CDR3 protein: CASSEAGGSTDTQYF. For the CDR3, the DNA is TGCGCCAGCAGTGAGGCGGGGGGAAGCACAGATACGCAGTATTTT.

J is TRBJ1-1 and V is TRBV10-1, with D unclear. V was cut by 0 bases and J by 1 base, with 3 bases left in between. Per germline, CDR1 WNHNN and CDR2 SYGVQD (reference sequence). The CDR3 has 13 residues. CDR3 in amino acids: CASSESRNTEAFF. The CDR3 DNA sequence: TGCGCCAGCAGTGAGTCGAGGAACACTGAAGCTTTCTTT.

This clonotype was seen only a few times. The CDR3 DNA follows: TGCAGTGCTAGCTTACTAGCGGGGGGGGCAGATACGCAGTATTTT. Protein sequence: CSASLLAGGADTQYF. The chain is built from TRBV20-1 and TRBJ2-3, with 13 bases fitting TRBD2. CDR3 length: 15 residues. Germline CDR1 reads DFQATT; CDR2 reads SNEGSKA (reference sequence). The V segment lost 3 bases and the J segment 4 bases; nucleotides outside the gene matches: 4.

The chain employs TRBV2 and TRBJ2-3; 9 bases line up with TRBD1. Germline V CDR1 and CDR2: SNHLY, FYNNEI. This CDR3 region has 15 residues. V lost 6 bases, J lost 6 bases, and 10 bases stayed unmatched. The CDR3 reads CASREDRGAEDTQYF. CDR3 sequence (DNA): TGTGCCAGCAGGGAGGACAGGGGCGCAGAGGATACGCAGTATTTT.

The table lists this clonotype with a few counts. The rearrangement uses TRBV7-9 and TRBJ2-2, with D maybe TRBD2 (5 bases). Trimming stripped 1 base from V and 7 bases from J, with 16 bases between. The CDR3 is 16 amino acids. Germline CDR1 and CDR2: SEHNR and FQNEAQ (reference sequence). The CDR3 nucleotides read TGTGCCAGCAGCTTAGATGCGGGTCGTAAGAGCGGGGAGCTGTTTTTT. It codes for CASSLDAGRKSGELFF.

CDR3 loop: CASSESDTSYGYTF. Written as DNA, the CDR3 is TGTGCCAGCAGTGAATCCGACACTTCCTATGGCTACACCTTC. V gene TRBV6-1 combines with J gene TRBJ1-2; D not certain. The germline CDR1 and CDR2 sequences are MNHNS and SASEGT. This CDR3 comprises 14 residues. Trimming cost V 2 bases and J 4 bases, with 11 bases left between them.

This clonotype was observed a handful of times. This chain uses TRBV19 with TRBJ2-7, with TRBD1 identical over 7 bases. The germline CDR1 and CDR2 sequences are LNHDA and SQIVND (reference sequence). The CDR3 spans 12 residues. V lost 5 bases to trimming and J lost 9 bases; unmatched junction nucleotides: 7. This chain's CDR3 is CASSATRGLQYF. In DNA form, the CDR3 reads TGTGCCAGTAGTGCGACAAGGGGGCTGCAGTACTTC.

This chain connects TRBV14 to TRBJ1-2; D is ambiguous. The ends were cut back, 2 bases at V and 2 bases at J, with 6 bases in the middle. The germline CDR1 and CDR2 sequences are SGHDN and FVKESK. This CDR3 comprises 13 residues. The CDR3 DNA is TGTGCCAGCAGCCAATATATGAACTATGGCTACACCTTC. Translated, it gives CASSQYMNYGYTF.

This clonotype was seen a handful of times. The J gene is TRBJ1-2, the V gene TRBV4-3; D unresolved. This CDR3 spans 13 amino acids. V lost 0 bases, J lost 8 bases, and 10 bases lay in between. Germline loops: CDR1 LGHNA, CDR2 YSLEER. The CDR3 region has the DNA TGCGCCAGCAGCCAAGAAGTTGGCAGGGGCTACACCTTC. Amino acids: CASSQEVGRGYTF.

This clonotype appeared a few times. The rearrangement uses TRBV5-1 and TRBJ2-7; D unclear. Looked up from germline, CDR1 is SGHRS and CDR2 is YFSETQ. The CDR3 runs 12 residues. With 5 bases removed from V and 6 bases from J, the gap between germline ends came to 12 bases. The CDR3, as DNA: TGCGCCAGCAGGGACGGTTTAGGCGAGCAGTACTTC. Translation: CASRDGLGEQYF.

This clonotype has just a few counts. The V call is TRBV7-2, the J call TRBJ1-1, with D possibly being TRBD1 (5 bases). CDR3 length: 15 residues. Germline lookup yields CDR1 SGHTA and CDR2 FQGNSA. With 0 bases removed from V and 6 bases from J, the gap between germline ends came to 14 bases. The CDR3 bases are TGTGCCAGCAGCTTAGCGAGCAGGCAGGGCGCTGAAGCTTTCTTT. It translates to CASSLASRQGAEAFF.

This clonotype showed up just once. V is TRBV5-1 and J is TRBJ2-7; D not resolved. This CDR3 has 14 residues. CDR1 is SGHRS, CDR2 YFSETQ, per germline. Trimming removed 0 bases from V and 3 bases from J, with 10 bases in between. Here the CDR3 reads CASSLATDYYEQYF. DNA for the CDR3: TGCGCCAGCAGCTTGGCTACGGATTACTACGAGCAGTACTTC.

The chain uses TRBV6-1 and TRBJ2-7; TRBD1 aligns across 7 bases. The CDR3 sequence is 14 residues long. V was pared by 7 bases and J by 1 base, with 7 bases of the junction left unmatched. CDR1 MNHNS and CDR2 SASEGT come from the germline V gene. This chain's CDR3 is CASTHGTVSYEQYF. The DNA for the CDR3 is TGTGCCAGCACCCACGGGACAGTTTCCTACGAGCAGTACTTC.

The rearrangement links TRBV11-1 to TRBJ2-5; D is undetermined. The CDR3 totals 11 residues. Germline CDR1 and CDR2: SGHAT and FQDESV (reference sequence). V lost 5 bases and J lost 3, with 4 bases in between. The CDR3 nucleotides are TGTGCCAGCAGCCCCAAAGAGACCCAGTACTTC. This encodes CASSPKETQYF.

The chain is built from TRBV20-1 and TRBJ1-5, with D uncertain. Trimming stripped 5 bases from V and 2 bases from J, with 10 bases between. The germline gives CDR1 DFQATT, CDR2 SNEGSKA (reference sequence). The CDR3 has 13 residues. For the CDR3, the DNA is TGCAGTGCTCCTCGGCAGGGCAATCAGCCCCAGCATTTT. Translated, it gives CSAPRQGNQPQHF.

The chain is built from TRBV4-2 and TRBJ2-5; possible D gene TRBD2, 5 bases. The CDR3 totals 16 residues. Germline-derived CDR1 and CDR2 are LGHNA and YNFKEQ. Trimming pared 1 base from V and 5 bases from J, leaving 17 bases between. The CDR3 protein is CASSQAPGLAGETQYF. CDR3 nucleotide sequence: TGTGCCAGCAGCCAAGCCCCTGGACTCGCTGGGGAGACCCAGTACTTC.

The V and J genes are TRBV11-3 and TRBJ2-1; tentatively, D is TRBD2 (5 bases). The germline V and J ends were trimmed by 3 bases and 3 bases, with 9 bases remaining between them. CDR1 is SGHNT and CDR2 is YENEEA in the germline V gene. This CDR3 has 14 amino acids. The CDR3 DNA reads TGTGCCAGCAGCTTCGAGGGCTTCTACAATGAGCAGTTCTTC. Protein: CASSFEGFYNEQFF.

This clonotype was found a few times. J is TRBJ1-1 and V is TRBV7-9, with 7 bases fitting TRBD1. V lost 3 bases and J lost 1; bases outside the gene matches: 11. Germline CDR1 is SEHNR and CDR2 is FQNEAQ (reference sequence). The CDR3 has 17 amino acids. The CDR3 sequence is CASSFSGDRAWNTEAFF. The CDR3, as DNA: TGTGCCAGCAGCTTTTCGGGGGACAGAGCATGGAACACTGAAGCTTTCTTT.

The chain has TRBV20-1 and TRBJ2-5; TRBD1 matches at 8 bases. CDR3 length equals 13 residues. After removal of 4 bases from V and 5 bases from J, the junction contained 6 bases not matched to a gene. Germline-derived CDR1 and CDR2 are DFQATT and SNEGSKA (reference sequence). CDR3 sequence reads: CSAILTGVETQYF. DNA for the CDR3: TGCAGTGCTATCCTGACAGGGGTTGAGACCCAGTACTTC.

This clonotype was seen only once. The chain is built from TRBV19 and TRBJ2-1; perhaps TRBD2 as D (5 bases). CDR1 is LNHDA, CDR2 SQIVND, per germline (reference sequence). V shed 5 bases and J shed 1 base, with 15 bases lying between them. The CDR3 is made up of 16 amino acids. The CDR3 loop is CASSSHRGLSYNEQFF. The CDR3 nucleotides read TGTGCCAGTAGTTCCCACCGGGGTCTATCCTACAATGAGCAGTTCTTC.

CDR3 in amino acids: CASSLGGMITEAFF. DNA for the CDR3: TGTGCCAGCAGCTTAGGGGGTATGATCACTGAAGCTTTCTTT. V gene TRBV11-2 combines with J gene TRBJ1-1; the D is unclear. This CDR3 is built from 14 residues. Germline V gene lookup returns CDR1 SGHAT and CDR2 FQNNGV. The V end was cut by 1 base, the J end by 4 bases, with 10 bases between.

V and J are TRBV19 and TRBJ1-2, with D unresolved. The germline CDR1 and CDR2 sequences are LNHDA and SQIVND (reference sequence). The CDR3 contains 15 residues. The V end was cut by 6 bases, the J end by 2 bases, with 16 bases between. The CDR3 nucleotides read TGTGCCAGTAGAAACGACCCGGGAAACAACTATGGCTACACCTTC. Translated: CASRNDPGNNYGYTF.

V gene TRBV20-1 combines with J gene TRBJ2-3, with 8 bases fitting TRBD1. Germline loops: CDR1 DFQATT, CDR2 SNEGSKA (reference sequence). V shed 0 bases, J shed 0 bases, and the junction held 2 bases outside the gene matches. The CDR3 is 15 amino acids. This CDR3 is CSARDRTGSTDTQYF. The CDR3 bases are TGCAGTGCTAGAGATAGGACAGGGAGCACAGATACGCAGTATTTT.

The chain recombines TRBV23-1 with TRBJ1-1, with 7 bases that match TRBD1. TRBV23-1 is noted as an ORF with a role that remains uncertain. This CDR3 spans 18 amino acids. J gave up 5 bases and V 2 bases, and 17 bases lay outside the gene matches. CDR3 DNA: TGCGCCAGCAGTCAACCCCCTGGACTGAAGGGGGGACAGACTGAAGCTTTCTTT. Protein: CASSQPPGLKGGQTEAFF.

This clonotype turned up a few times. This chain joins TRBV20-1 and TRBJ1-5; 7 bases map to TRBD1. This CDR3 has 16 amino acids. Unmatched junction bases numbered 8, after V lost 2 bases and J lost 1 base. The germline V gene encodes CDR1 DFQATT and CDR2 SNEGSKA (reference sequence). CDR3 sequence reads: CSARWQGEGSNQPQHF. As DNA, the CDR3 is TGCAGTGCTAGATGGCAGGGGGAGGGAAGCAATCAGCCCCAGCATTTT.